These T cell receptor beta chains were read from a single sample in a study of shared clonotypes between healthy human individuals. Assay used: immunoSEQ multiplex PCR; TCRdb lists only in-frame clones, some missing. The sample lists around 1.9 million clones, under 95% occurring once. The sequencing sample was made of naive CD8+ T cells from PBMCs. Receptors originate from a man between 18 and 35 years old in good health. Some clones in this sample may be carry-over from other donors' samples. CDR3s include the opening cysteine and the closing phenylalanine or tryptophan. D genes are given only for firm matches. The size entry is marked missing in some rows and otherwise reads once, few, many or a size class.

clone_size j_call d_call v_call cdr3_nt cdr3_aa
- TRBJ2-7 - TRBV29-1 TGCAGCGGGAGAGGGCCAGGAACACACGAGCAGTACTTC CSGRGPGTHEQYF
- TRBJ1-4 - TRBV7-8 TGTGCCAGCAGCTTATCGGTCTATGAAAAACTGTTTTTT CASSLSVYEKLFF
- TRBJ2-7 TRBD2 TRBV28 TGTGCCACCCTCTTCTACGAGGCGGGAGAGGGCTACGAGCAGTACTTC CATLFYEAGEGYEQYF
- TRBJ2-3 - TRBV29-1 TGCAGCGTTAATTACGTAGGAGTAGATACGCAGTATTTT CSVNYVGVDTQYF
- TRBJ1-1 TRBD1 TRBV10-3 TGTGCCATCAGTGGTGGGACAGGGCAGAACACTGAAGCTTTCTTT CAISGGTGQNTEAFF
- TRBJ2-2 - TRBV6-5 TGTGCCAGCAGTTACGGGCAGGGTGTGTACACCGGGGAGCTGTTTTTT CASSYGQGVYTGELFF
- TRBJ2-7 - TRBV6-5 TGTGCCAGCACCGACGGGGGACTGAGGCAGTACTTC CASTDGGLRQYF
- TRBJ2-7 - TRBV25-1 TGTGCCAGCAGTGACTTAGGGCTAGCGTCCGAGCAGTACTTC CASSDLGLASEQYF
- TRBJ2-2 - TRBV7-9 TGTGCCAGCAGCCCCGGGGGGAACACCGGGGAGCTGTTTTTT CASSPGGNTGELFF
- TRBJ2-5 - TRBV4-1 TGCGCCAGCAGCCCTACGGCGGTTCCGTTTCAAGAGACCCAGTACTTC CASSPTAVPFQETQYF
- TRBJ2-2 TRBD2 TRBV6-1 TGTGCCAGCAGTGCGCTAGCGGGAGGGCCGGAAACCGGGGAGCTGTTTTTT CASSALAGGPETGELFF
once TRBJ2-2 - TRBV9 TGTGCCAGCAGCGTCAGGACGGGATCGAACACCGGGGAGCTGTTTTTT CASSVRTGSNTGELFF
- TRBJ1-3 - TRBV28 TGTGCCAGCAGTTCCCGGTGGGGCTATCGGGAAACTGGAAACACCATATATTTT CASSSRWGYRETGNTIYF
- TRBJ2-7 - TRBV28 TGTGCCAGCAGTTTACGCTTACAGGGCTACGAGCAGTACTTC CASSLRLQGYEQYF
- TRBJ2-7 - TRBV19 TGTGCCAGTAGTGGGTCCCGGGGAGGCTCCTACGAGCAGTACTTC CASSGSRGGSYEQYF
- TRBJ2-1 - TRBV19 TGTGCCAGTAGTATAGGGAACCCTTACAATGAGCAGTTCTTC CASSIGNPYNEQFF
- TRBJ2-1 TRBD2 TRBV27 TGTGCCAGCAGCCCCGGGGGGACTCTCTACAATGAGCAGTTCTTC CASSPGGTLYNEQFF
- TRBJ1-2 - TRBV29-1 TGCAGCGTTCCTCCGTTAGGCTACACCTTC CSVPPLGYTF
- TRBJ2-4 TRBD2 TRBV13 TGTGCCAGCAGCTCTCCCGGGACTAGCGGGTTAGCCAAAAACATTCAGTACTTC CASSSPGTSGLAKNIQYF
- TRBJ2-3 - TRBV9 TGTGCCAGCAGCGTAGAAACAGGCAACACAGATACGCAGTATTTT CASSVETGNTDTQYF
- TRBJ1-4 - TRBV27 TGTGCCAGCAGTCCTCGGGTGGGAGGGGAAAAACTGTTTTTT CASSPRVGGEKLFF
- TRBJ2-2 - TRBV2 TGTGCCAGCAGCCCCCGGGAGACTGGGGCGCTGTTTTTT CASSPRETGALFF
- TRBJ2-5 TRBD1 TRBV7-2 TGTGCCAGCAGCTTAGGGAGCACAGGGGAGTACCAAGAGACCCAGTACTTC CASSLGSTGEYQETQYF
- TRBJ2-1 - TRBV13 TGTGCCAGCAGCCCGGAGTCGCGCTCCTACAATGAGCAGTTCTTC CASSPESRSYNEQFF
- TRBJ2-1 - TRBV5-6 TGTGCCAGCAGCTCCGCCGGGGCGGCTGAGCAGTTCTTC CASSSAGAAEQFF
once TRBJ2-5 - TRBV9 TGTGCCAGCAGCGGGGGGGACTTAGAGACCCAGTACTTC CASSGGDLETQYF
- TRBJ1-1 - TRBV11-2 TGTGCCAGCAGCTTAGGAGGTAAGAACACTGAAGCTTTCTTT CASSLGGKNTEAFF
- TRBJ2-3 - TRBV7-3 TGTGCCAGCAGCTTTTTAGGAGGTAGCGGCACAGATACGCAGTATTTT CASSFLGGSGTDTQYF
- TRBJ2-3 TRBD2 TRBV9 TGTGCCAGCAGCGTAGTTGGACTAGCGGGAGAAGGTCCTAGCGCAGATACGCAGTATTTT CASSVVGLAGEGPSADTQYF
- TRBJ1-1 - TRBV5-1 TGCGCCAGCAGCGAAGGACCTCGAGGTGCTTTCTTT CASSEGPRGAFF
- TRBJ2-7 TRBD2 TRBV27 TGTGCCAGCACTTGGGCTAGCGGAGGCCGATCCTACGAGCAGTACTTC CASTWASGGRSYEQYF
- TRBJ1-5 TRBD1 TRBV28 TGTGCCAGCAGTTTAGGAGGGGGCGGTCAGCCCCAGCATTTT CASSLGGGGQPQHF
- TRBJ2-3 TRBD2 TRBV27 TGTGCCAGCAGTCCTCGGGGTAGCGGGAGGTTTCACACAGATACGCAGTATTTT CASSPRGSGRFHTDTQYF
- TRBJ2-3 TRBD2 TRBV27 TGTGCCAGCAATCGCGGGAGCATGACAGATACGCAGTATTTT CASNRGSMTDTQYF
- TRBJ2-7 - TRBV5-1 TGCGCCAGCAGCTTGGGATCGATTTACGAGCAGTACTTC CASSLGSIYEQYF
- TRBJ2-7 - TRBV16 TGTGCCAGCAGTTACAGTCCGGGGCTCCCCGAGCAGTACTTC CASSYSPGLPEQYF
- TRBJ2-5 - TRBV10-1 TGCGCCAGCAGTGCGGGAGACAGGGAACAAGAGACCCAGTACTTC CASSAGDREQETQYF
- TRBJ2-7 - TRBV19 TGTGCCAGTAGTATTATCTTGGGCTACGAGCAGTACTTC CASSIILGYEQYF
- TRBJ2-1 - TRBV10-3 TGTGCCATCAGGGGTAGCGGCGAGCAGTTCTTC CAIRGSGEQFF
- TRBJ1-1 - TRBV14 TGTGCCAGCAGCCCGGTAATGAGCGCTGAAGCTTTCTTT CASSPVMSAEAFF
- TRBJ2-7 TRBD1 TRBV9 TGTGCCAGCAGCGTCACAGGGGGCGACCTCTACGAGCAGTACTTC CASSVTGGDLYEQYF
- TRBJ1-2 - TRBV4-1 TGCGCCAGCAGCCAAGGGACAGTAGCTAACTATGGCTACACCTTC CASSQGTVANYGYTF
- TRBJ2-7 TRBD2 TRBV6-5 TGTGCCAGCAGATATAGCGGGAGGGCCTCCTACGAGCAGTACTTC CASRYSGRASYEQYF
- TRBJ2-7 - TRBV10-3 TGTGCCATCAGTGAGTCGTTTGATCCCTCCTACGAGCAGTACTTC CAISESFDPSYEQYF
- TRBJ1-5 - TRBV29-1 TGCAGCGCCATGACAGCCTCAAATCAGCCCCAGCATTTT CSAMTASNQPQHF
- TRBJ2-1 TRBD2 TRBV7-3 TGTGCCAGCAGCTATCTTAGCGGGAGTTTGAATGAGCAGTTCTTC CASSYLSGSLNEQFF
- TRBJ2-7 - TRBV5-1 TGCGCCAGCAGCTCAAAAGACAGGATCTACGAGCAGTACTTC CASSSKDRIYEQYF
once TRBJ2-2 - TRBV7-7 TGTGCCAGCGGGTCCACCTCGAACACCGGGGAGCTGTTTTTT CASGSTSNTGELFF
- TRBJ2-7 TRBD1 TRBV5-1 TGCGCCAGCAGTAACTGGGTTGACCGGGACAGATCCTACGAGCAGTACTTC CASSNWVDRDRSYEQYF